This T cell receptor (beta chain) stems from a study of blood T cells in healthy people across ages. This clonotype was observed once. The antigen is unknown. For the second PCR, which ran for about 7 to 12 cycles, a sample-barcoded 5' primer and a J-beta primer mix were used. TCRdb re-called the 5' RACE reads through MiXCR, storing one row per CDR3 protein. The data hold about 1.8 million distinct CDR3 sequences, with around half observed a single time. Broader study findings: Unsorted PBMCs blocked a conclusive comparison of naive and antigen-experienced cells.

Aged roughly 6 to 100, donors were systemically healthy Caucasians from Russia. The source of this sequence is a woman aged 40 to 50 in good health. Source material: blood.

The CDR3 here is CSARAFLGGTPSGANVLTF. The CDR3 DNA follows: TGCAGTGCTAGAGCCTTTCTCGGGGGGACCCCCTCTGGGGCCAACGTCCTGACTTTC. The V and J genes are TRBV20-1 and TRBJ2-6, with TRBD2 identical over 7 bases. This CDR3 is 19 amino acids long. CDR1 and CDR2 (germline): DFQATT, SNEGSKA (reference sequence). Losses at the gene ends were 1 base for V and 0 bases for J; bases not matched to a gene: 12.